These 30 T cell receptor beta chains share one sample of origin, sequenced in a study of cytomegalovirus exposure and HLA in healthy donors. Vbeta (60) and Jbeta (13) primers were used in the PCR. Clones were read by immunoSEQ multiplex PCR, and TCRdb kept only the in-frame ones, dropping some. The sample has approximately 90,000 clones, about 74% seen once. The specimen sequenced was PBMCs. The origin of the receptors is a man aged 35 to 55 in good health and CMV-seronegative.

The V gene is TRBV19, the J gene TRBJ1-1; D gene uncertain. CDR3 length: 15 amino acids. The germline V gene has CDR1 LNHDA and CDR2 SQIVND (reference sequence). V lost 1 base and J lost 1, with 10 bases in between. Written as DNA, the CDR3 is TGTGCCAGTAGTATAGTCGGAGGGCCGAACACTGAAGCTTTCTTT. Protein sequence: CASSIVGGPNTEAFF.

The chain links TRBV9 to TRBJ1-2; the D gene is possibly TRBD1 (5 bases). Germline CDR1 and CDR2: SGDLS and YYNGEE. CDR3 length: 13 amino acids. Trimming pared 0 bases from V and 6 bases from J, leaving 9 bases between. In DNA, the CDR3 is TGTGCCAGCAGCGTAGGCCAGGGTGATGGCTACACCTTC. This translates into CASSVGQGDGYTF.

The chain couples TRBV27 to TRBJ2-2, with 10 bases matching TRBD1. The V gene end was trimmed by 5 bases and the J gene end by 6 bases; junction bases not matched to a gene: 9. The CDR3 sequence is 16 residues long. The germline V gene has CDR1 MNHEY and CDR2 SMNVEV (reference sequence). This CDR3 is CASSLTTGGASGELFF. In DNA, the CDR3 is TGTGCCAGCAGTCTAACGACAGGGGGCGCTTCCGGGGAGCTGTTTTTT.

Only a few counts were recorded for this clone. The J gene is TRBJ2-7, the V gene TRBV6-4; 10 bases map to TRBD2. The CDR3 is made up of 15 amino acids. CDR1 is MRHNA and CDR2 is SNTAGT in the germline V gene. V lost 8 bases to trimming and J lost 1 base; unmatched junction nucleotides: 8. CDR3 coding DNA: TGTGCCAGCCCCGGGACTAGCGTCCAATCCTACGAGCAGTACTTC. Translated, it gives CASPGTSVQSYEQYF.

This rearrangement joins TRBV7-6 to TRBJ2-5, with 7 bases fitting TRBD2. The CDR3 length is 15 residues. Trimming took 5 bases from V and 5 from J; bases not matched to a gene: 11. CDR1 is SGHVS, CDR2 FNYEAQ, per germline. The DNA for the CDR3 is TGTGCCAGCAGCCACACGGGGGGAACTGTGGAGACCCAGTACTTC. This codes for CASSHTGGTVETQYF. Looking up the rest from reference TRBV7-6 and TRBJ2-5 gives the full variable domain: GAGVSQSPRYKVTKRGQDVALRCDPISGHVSLYWYRQALGQGPEFLTYFNYEAQQDKSGLPNDRFSAERPEGSISTLTIQRTEQRDSAMYRCASSHTGGTVETQYFGPGTRLLVL.

CDR3 region: CASSWRYNSPLHF. CDR3 sequence (DNA): TGTGCCAGCAGCTGGAGATATAATTCACCCCTCCACTTT. V is TRBV6-1 and J is TRBJ1-6; no clear D gene. Germline assignment: CDR1 MNHNS and CDR2 SASEGT. The CDR3 is 13 amino acids. The germline V and J ends were trimmed by 6 bases and 4 bases, with 7 bases remaining between them.

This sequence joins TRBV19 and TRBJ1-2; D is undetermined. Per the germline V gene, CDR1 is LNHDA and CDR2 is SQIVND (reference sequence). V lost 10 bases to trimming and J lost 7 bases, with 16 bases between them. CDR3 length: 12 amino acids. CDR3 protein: CATHSGGGGYTF. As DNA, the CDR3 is TGTGCCACCCACTCAGGAGGTGGTGGCTACACCTTC.

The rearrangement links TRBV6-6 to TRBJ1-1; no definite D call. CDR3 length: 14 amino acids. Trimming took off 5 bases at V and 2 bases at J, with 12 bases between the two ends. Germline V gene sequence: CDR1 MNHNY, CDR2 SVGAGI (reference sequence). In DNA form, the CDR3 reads TGTGCCAGCAGTACGCTCCAGGTAAACACTGAAGCTTTCTTT. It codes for CASSTLQVNTEAFF.

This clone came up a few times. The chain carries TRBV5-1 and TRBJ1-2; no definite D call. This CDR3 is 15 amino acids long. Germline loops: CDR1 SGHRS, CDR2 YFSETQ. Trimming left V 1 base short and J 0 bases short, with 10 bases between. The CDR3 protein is CASSLSSAANYGYTF. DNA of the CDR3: TGCGCCAGCAGCTTGTCGTCGGCGGCTAACTATGGCTACACCTTC.

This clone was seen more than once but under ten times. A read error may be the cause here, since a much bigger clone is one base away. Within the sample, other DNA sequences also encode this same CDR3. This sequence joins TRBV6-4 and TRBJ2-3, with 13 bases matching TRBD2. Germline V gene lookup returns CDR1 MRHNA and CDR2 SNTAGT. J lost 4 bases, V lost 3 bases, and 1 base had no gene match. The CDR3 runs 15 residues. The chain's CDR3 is CASSETSGGADTQYF. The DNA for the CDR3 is TGTGCCAGCAGTGAAACTAGCGGGGGGGCAGATACGCAGTATTTT.

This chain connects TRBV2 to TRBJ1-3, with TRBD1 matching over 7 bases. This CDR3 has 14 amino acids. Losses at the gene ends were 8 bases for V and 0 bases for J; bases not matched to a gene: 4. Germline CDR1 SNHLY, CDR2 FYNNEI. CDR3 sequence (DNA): TGTGCCAGCCTAGACAGGGTCTCTGGAAACACCATATATTTT. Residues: CASLDRVSGNTIYF.

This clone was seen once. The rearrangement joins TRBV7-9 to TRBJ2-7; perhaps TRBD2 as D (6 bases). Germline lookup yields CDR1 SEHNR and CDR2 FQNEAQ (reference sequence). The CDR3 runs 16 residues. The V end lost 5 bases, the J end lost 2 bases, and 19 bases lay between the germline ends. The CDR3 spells CASSPPGDFYTYEQYF. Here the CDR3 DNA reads TGTGCCAGCAGCCCCCCCGGGGACTTCTATACCTACGAGCAGTACTTC.

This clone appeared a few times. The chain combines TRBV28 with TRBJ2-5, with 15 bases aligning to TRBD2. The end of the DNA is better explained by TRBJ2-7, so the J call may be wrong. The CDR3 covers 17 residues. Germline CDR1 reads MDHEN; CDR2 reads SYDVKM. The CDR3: CASIPGLAGGLLYEQYF. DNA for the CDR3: TGTGCCAGCATTCCCGGACTAGCGGGGGGGCTTCTCTACGAGCAGTACTTC.

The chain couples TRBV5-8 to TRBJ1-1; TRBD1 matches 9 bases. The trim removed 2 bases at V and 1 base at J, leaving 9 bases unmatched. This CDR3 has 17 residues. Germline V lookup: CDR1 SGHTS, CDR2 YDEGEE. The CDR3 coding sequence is TGTGCCAGCAGCTTTCCCGGGACAGGGTGGGCGAACACTGAAGCTTTCTTT. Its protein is CASSFPGTGWANTEAFF.

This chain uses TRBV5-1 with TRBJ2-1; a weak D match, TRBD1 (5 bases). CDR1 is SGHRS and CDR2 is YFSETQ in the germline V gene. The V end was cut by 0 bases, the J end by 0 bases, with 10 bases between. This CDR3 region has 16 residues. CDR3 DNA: TGCGCCAGCAGCTTGGGGGGCCTGAGCTCCTACAATGAGCAGTTCTTC. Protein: CASSLGGLSSYNEQFF. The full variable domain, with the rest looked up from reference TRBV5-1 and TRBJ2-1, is KAGVTQTPRYLIKTRGQQVTLSCSPISGHRSVSWYQQTPGQGLQFLFEYFSETQRNKGNFPGRFSGRQFSNSRSEMNVSTLELGDSALYLCASSLGGLSSYNEQFFGPGTRLTVL.

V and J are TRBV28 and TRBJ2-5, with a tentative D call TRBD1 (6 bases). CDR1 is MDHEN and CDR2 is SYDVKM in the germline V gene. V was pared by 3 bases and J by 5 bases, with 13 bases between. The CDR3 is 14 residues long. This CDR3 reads CASSLRFRGETQYF. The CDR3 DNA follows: TGTGCCAGCAGTTTGAGGTTTAGGGGGGAGACCCAGTACTTC.

In nucleotides, the CDR3 is TGTGCCAGTAGTATAGTGGGAAGGGGAATCGACACTGAAGCTTTCTTT. Its protein is CASSIVGRGIDTEAFF. This chain links TRBV19 with TRBJ1-1; perhaps TRBD1 as D (5 bases). The CDR3 spans 16 residues. Trimming stripped 1 base from V and 3 bases from J, with 15 bases between. Germline V gene data show CDR1 as LNHDA and CDR2 as SQIVND (reference sequence). The variable domain in full, completed from reference TRBV19 and TRBJ1-1, reads DGGITQSPKYLFRKEGQNVTLSCEQNLNHDAMYWYRQDPGQGLRLIYYSQIVNDFQKGDIAEGYSVSREKKESFPLTVTSAQKNPTAFYLCASSIVGRGIDTEAFFGQGTRLTVV.

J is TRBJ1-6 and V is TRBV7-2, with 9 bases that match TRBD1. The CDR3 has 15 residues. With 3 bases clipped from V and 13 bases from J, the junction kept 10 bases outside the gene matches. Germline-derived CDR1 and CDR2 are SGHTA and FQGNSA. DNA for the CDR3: TGTGCCAGCAGCTTTAGTGAAGGGACAGGGTGGCCCCTCCACTTT. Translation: CASSFSEGTGWPLHF. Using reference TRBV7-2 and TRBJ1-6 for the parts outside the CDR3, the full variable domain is GAGVSQSPSNKVTEKGKDVELRCDPISGHTALYWYRQSLGQGLEFLIYFQGNSAPDKSGLPSDRFSAERTGGSVSTLTIQRTQQEDSAVYLCASSFSEGTGWPLHFGNGTRLTVT.

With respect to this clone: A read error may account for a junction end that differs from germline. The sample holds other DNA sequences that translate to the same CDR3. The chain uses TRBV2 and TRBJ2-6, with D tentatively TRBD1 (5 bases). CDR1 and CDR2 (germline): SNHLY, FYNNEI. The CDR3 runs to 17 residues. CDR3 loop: CASSLDSLNSGANVLTF. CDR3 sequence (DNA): TGTGCCAGCAGCCTCGACAGCCTTAACTCTGGGGCCAACGTCCTGACCTTC.

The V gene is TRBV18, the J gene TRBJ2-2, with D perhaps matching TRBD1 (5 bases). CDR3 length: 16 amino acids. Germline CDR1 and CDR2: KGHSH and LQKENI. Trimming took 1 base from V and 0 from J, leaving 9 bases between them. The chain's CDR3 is CASSPRQTANTGELFF. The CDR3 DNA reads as TGTGCCAGCTCACCACGCCAGACAGCGAACACCGGGGAGCTGTTTTTT. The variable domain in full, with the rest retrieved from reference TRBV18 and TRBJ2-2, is NAGVMQNPRHLVRRRGQEARLRCSPMKGHSHVYWYRQLPEEGLKFMVYLQKENIIDESGMPKERFSAEFPKEGPSILRIQQVVRGDSAAYFCASSPRQTANTGELFFGEGSRLTVL.

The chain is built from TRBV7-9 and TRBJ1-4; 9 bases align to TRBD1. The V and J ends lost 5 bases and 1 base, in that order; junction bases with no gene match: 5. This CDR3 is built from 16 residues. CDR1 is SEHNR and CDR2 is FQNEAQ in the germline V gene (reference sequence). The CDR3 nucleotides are TGTGCCAGCAGCACTCGGACAGGGGAAACTAATGAAAAACTGTTTTTT. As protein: CASSTRTGETNEKLFF.

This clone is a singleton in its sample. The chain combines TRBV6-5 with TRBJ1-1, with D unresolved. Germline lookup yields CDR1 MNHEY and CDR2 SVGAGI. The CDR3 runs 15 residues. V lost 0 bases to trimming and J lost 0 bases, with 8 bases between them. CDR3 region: CASSYSRQMNTEAFF. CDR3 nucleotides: TGTGCCAGCAGTTACTCGAGACAAATGAACACTGAAGCTTTCTTT.

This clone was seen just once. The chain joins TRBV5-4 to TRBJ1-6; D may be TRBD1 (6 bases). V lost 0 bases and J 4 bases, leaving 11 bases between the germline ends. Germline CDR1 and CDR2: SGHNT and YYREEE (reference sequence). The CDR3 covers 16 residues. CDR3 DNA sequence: TGTGCCAGCAGCTTGGCAGGGGTCCTATATAATTCACCCCTCCACTTT. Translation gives CASSLAGVLYNSPLHF.

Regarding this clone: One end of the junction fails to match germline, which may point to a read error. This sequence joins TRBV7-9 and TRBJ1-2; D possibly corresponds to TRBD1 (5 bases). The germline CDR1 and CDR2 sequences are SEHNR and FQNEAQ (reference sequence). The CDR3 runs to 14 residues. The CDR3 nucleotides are TGTTCCAGCAGCCAAACTGGGGGGGATTATGGCTACACCTTC. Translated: CSSSQTGGDYGYTF.

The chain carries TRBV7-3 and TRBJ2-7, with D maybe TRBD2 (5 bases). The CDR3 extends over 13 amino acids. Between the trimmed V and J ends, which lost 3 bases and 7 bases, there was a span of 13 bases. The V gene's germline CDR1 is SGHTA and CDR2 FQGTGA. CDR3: CASSFSFSGEQYF. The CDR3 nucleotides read TGTGCCAGCAGCTTCTCTTTTTCGGGAGAGCAGTACTTC.

In DNA, the CDR3 is TGTGTCAGAACCGTGCGGGGGGCCTCCACCTACGAGCAGTACTTC. It specifies CVRTVRGASTYEQYF. The J gene is TRBJ2-7, the V gene TRBV7-5; TRBD2, as called in the table, went unchecked against the DNA. TRBV7-5 is described as a pseudogene. The CDR3 length is 15 residues.

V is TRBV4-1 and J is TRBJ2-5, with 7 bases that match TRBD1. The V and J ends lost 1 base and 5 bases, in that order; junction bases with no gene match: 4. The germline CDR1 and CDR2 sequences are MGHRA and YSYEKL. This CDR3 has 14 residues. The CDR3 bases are TGCGCCAGCAGCCAAGCTGGACAGGAGGAGACCCAGTACTTC. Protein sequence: CASSQAGQEETQYF.

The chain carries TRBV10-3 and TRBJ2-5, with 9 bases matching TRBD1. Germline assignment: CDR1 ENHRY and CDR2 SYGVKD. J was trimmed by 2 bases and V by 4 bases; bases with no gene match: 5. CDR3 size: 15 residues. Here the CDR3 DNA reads TGTGCCATCAGTGCCCCGGGACAGGGACAAGAGACCCAGTACTTC. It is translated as CAISAPGQGQETQYF.

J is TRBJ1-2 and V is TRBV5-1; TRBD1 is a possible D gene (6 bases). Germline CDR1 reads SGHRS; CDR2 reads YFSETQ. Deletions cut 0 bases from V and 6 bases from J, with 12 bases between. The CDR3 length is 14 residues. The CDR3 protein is CASSLGGGLNGYTF. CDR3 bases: TGCGCCAGCAGCTTGGGCGGGGGGCTTAATGGCTACACCTTC.

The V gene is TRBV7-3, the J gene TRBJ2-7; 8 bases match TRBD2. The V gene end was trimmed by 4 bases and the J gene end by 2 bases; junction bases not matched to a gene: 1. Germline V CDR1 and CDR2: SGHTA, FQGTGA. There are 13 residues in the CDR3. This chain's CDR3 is CASSSGLAYEQYF. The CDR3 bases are TGTGCCAGCAGCTCGGGACTAGCCTACGAGCAGTACTTC.